The 9 T cell receptor beta chains given below trace back to one sample, sequenced in a study of blood T cell repertoires in COVID-19. Assay used: immunoSEQ multiplex PCR; TCRdb lists only in-frame clones, some missing. The sample holds 60,000 to 80,000 clones, approximately 85% seen once. The sequenced sample was peripheral blood. The receptors were gathered from a human donor in a cohort sampled during active COVID-19.

V gene TRBV18 combines with J gene TRBJ1-3, with 9 bases that match TRBD1. J gave up 3 bases and V 2 bases, and 2 bases lay outside the gene matches. This CDR3 has 15 amino acids. The germline gives CDR1 KGHSH, CDR2 LQKENI. The CDR3 bases are TGTGCCAGCTCACCAACGACAGGGGGTGGAAACACCATATATTTT. It encodes CASSPTTGGGNTIYF. The full variable domain, in which reference TRBV18 and TRBJ1-3 provide the parts outside the CDR3, is NAGVMQNPRHLVRRRGQEARLRCSPMKGHSHVYWYRQLPEEGLKFMVYLQKENIIDESGMPKERFSAEFPKEGPSILRIQQVVRGDSAAYFCASSPTTGGGNTIYFGEGSWLTVV.

The chain links TRBV14 to TRBJ2-7; 10 nucleotides line up with TRBD1. After removal of 6 bases from V and 6 bases from J, the junction contained 5 bases not matched to a gene. Germline V gene lookup returns CDR1 SGHDN and CDR2 FVKESK. This CDR3 spans 13 amino acids. The CDR3 nucleotides read TGTGCCAGCAGTGCCGGGACAGGGGCCGAGCAGTACTTC. Protein sequence: CASSAGTGAEQYF.

The genes are TRBV28 and TRBJ2-4, with TRBD2 identical over 9 bases. Germline V gives CDR1 MDHEN, CDR2 SYDVKM. Trimming took 2 bases from V and 11 from J; bases not matched to a gene: 1. The CDR3 has 12 amino acids. The CDR3: CASSLQREVQYF. The DNA of the CDR3 is TGTGCCAGCAGTTTACAGCGGGAGGTTCAGTACTTC.

This chain uses TRBV14 with TRBJ2-7; tentative D call: TRBD1 (6 bases). Trimming took 0 bases from V and 4 from J, leaving 10 bases between them. Germline CDR1 SGHDN, CDR2 FVKESK. The CDR3 runs 14 residues. CDR3 sequence (DNA): TGTGCCAGCAGCCAAGAGACAGGTTCATACGAGCAGTACTTC. This gives the protein CASSQETGSYEQYF.

This chain links TRBV3-1 (or the pseudogene TRBV3-2) with TRBJ2-1, with D possibly TRBD1 on 5 matching bases. V was shortened by 3 bases and J by 5 bases, with 11 bases between the two germline ends. The CDR3 extends over 14 amino acids. The germline gives CDR1 LGHDT, CDR2 YNNKEL (reference sequence). The CDR3 sequence is CASSHRVSDNEQFF. CDR3 DNA: TGTGCCAGCAGCCACAGGGTGTCGGACAATGAGCAGTTCTTC.

The V call is TRBV28, the J call TRBJ2-5, with a tentative D call TRBD1 (7 bases). CDR1 is MDHEN and CDR2 is SYDVKM in the germline V gene. The V and J ends lost 8 bases and 6 bases respectively, with 19 bases between them. The length of the CDR3 is 14 residues. CDR3 loop: CASSGAGGLKTQYF. Written as DNA, the CDR3 is TGTGCCAGCTCGGGGGCAGGGGGTTTAAAGACCCAGTACTTC.

This clone was counted a single time. This chain links TRBV28 with TRBJ2-7, with TRBD1 matching over 9 bases. Germline CDR1 reads MDHEN; CDR2 reads SYDVKM. With V trimmed by 10 bases and J by 6 bases, 10 bases remained unmatched. The length of the CDR3 is 13 residues. CDR3 coding DNA: TGTGCCATCGGAGGGGGACAGGGAGGCGAGCAGTACTTC. Translation gives CAIGGGQGGEQYF.

The chain recombines TRBV11-3 with TRBJ2-7; D possibly corresponds to TRBD1 (6 bases). CDR3 size: 13 residues. Germline V gene sequence: CDR1 SGHNT, CDR2 YENEEA. V was cut by 5 bases and J by 6 bases, with 14 bases left in between. In DNA, the CDR3 is TGTGCCAGCAGCCCCAGAGCAGGGGTCGAGCAGTACTTC. Protein product: CASSPRAGVEQYF.

V usage is TRBV27 and J usage is TRBJ1-4, with 12 bases fitting TRBD1. This CDR3 is 20 amino acids long. The germline V gene has CDR1 MNHEY and CDR2 SMNVEV (reference sequence). The ends lost 3 bases at V and 10 bases at J; junction bases unmatched: 21. Written as DNA, the CDR3 is TGTGCCAGCAGTTTCAGGTGGGACAGGGGGCAAAGAAGCGCTACTGGAAAACTGTTTTTT. Translation gives CASSFRWDRGQRSATGKLFF.